These T cell receptor beta chains were read from a single sample in a study of vaccination and CD4 T cells after COVID-19. TCRdb analysed the PCR reads with MiXCR anew, one entry per CDR3 protein. The sample yields around 12,000 distinct CDR3 sequences, 77% seen once. These TCRs are of unknown antigen specificity. Material for sequencing was CD4+ T cells from blood, cultured in vitro. The origin of the receptors is a human donor who had recovered from COVID-19. Both conserved end residues are part of each CDR3. D genes are given only for firm matches. Only some rows state a clone size, as once, few, many or a class for expanded clones.

v_call: TRBV7-2; j_call: TRBJ1-1; d_call: NA; clone_size: NA; cdr3_nt: TGTGCCAGCAGCCTATACACGTTCGAAGCTTTCTTT; cdr3_aa: CASSLYTFEAFF
v_call: TRBV7-9; j_call: TRBJ1-5; d_call: TRBD1; clone_size: NA; cdr3_nt: TGTGCCAGCAGCATTCAGGGGGGGAGCAATCAGCCCCAGCATTTT; cdr3_aa: CASSIQGGSNQPQHF
v_call: TRBV6-1; j_call: TRBJ2-7; d_call: NA; clone_size: NA; cdr3_nt: TGTGCCAGCCTTACGAGCGGACCCTACGAGCAGTACTTC; cdr3_aa: CASLTSGPYEQYF
v_call: TRBV4-3; j_call: TRBJ1-5; d_call: TRBD1; clone_size: NA; cdr3_nt: TGCGCCAGCAGCCAAGACCCACAGGGGAATCAGCCCCAGCATTTT; cdr3_aa: CASSQDPQGNQPQHF
v_call: TRBV4-3; j_call: TRBJ1-5; d_call: TRBD1; clone_size: NA; cdr3_nt: TGCGCCAGCAGCCCATTGGCAGGGACAGGGTTGGATCAGCCCCAGCATTTT; cdr3_aa: CASSPLAGTGLDQPQHF
v_call: TRBV6-4; j_call: TRBJ1-5; d_call: NA; clone_size: NA; cdr3_nt: TGTGCCAGCAGTGCTAGCGGGGGCGGCAATCAGCCCCAGCATTTT; cdr3_aa: CASSASGGGNQPQHF
v_call: TRBV28; j_call: TRBJ2-5; d_call: NA; clone_size: NA; cdr3_nt: TGTGCCAGCAGTGACCAAGAGACCCAGTACTTC; cdr3_aa: CASSDQETQYF
v_call: TRBV18; j_call: TRBJ1-1; d_call: NA; clone_size: NA; cdr3_nt: TGTGCCAGCTCACCCGACAGGCCGGGGACTGAAGCTTTCTTT; cdr3_aa: CASSPDRPGTEAFF
v_call: TRBV27; j_call: TRBJ2-1; d_call: TRBD2; clone_size: NA; cdr3_nt: TGTGCCAGCAGTACCAGAACCGGGACTAGAGATCTTGCCTTCAATGAGCAGTTCTTC; cdr3_aa: CASSTRTGTRDLAFNEQFF
v_call: TRBV15; j_call: TRBJ2-2; d_call: NA; clone_size: NA; cdr3_nt: TGTGCCACCAGCAGAGACAGGGGATATGACACCGGGGAGCTGTTTTTT; cdr3_aa: CATSRDRGYDTGELFF
v_call: TRBV5-8; j_call: TRBJ1-2; d_call: NA; clone_size: NA; cdr3_nt: TGTGCCAGCAGCTCCCCGGGGAGAAGGGGGGGCTACACCTTC; cdr3_aa: CASSSPGRRGGYTF
v_call: TRBV6-2/TRBV6-3; j_call: TRBJ1-5; d_call: NA; clone_size: NA; cdr3_nt: TGTGCCAGCAGTTACTCACTAAAGGCCCAGCATTTT; cdr3_aa: CASSYSLKAQHF
v_call: TRBV2; j_call: TRBJ2-3; d_call: NA; clone_size: NA; cdr3_nt: TGTGCCAGCACCCGAAGGCCGACAGATACGCAGTATTTT; cdr3_aa: CASTRRPTDTQYF
v_call: TRBV28; j_call: TRBJ1-2; d_call: NA; clone_size: NA; cdr3_nt: TGTGCCAGCAGTTTATTGACAGCGACTAACTATGGCTACACCTTC; cdr3_aa: CASSLLTATNYGYTF
v_call: TRBV7-3; j_call: TRBJ1-2; d_call: NA; clone_size: NA; cdr3_nt: TGTGCCAGCAGCCAGGGCCCTAATTATGGCTACACCTTC; cdr3_aa: CASSQGPNYGYTF
v_call: TRBV6-1; j_call: TRBJ1-5; d_call: TRBD1; clone_size: NA; cdr3_nt: TGTGCCAGCAGGGCGGACAGGTCGGGCGCCAATCAGCCCCAGCATTTT; cdr3_aa: CASRADRSGANQPQHF
v_call: TRBV12-3/TRBV12-4; j_call: TRBJ2-7; d_call: TRBD1; clone_size: NA; cdr3_nt: TGTGCCAGCACCCCCGACAGGGTCGGCGAGCAGTACTTC; cdr3_aa: CASTPDRVGEQYF
v_call: TRBV20-1; j_call: TRBJ2-7; d_call: TRBD2; clone_size: NA; cdr3_nt: TGCAGTGCCCTGCGTGGCGGGAGCTCTAACTACGAGCAGTACTTC; cdr3_aa: CSALRGGSSNYEQYF
v_call: TRBV27; j_call: TRBJ1-1; d_call: TRBD1; clone_size: NA; cdr3_nt: TGTGCCAGCAGTCCATGGACAGGAGGGTGGGCGAACACTGAAGCTTTCTTT; cdr3_aa: CASSPWTGGWANTEAFF
v_call: TRBV27; j_call: TRBJ2-1; d_call: TRBD1; clone_size: NA; cdr3_nt: TGTGCCAGCAGTTTTGAGGGGGCGAGATCCAATGAGCAGTTCTTC; cdr3_aa: CASSFEGARSNEQFF
v_call: TRBV20-1; j_call: TRBJ1-2; d_call: TRBD1; clone_size: NA; cdr3_nt: TGCAGTGCTCAACGTACGTGGGACAGACCAATAGCTGAATATGGCTACACCTTC; cdr3_aa: CSAQRTWDRPIAEYGYTF
v_call: TRBV20-1; j_call: TRBJ1-6; d_call: TRBD1; clone_size: few; cdr3_nt: TGCAGTGCTAGAGATCTATCCCGGGACAGGGGGCGAGATTCACCCCTCCACTTT; cdr3_aa: CSARDLSRDRGRDSPLHF
v_call: TRBV20-1; j_call: TRBJ2-5; d_call: NA; clone_size: NA; cdr3_nt: TGCAGTGCTAGGAGGGTTCGAGGGACCCAGTACTTC; cdr3_aa: CSARRVRGTQYF
v_call: TRBV24-1; j_call: TRBJ2-7; d_call: NA; clone_size: NA; cdr3_nt: TGTGCCACCAGTGATTTCGGGTACGAGCAGTACTTC; cdr3_aa: CATSDFGYEQYF
v_call: TRBV27; j_call: TRBJ2-3; d_call: NA; clone_size: NA; cdr3_nt: TGCACCAGCAGTTTACCCCCTCAAGAAAACACAGATACGCAGTATTTT; cdr3_aa: CTSSLPPQENTDTQYF
v_call: TRBV28; j_call: TRBJ2-7; d_call: TRBD2; clone_size: NA; cdr3_nt: TGTGCCAGCAAGGCGCGCGGGAGAGGGGACTACGAGCAGTACTTC; cdr3_aa: CASKARGRGDYEQYF
v_call: TRBV24-1; j_call: TRBJ1-2; d_call: NA; clone_size: NA; cdr3_nt: TGTGCCACCAGTACAGGACCTAACTATGGCTACACCTTC; cdr3_aa: CATSTGPNYGYTF
v_call: TRBV20-1; j_call: TRBJ2-3; d_call: NA; clone_size: medium-sized; cdr3_nt: TGCAGTGCCCCGGTGAGGAGCACTAGCACAGATACGCAGTATTTT; cdr3_aa: CSAPVRSTSTDTQYF
v_call: TRBV19; j_call: TRBJ1-5; d_call: NA; clone_size: NA; cdr3_nt: TGTGCCAGTACCAAGGGACGGAGTAGCAATCAGCCCCAGCATTTT; cdr3_aa: CASTKGRSSNQPQHF
v_call: TRBV24-1; j_call: TRBJ2-3; d_call: NA; clone_size: NA; cdr3_nt: TGTGCCACCAGTGAGCCGGGACTTCGTAGCACAGATACGCAGTATTTT; cdr3_aa: CATSEPGLRSTDTQYF
v_call: TRBV4-2; j_call: TRBJ1-5; d_call: NA; clone_size: NA; cdr3_nt: TGTGCCAGCAGCCAAGGCGAAATATGGGGGAACCAGCCCCAGCATTTT; cdr3_aa: CASSQGEIWGNQPQHF
v_call: TRBV6-5; j_call: TRBJ1-3; d_call: TRBD1; clone_size: NA; cdr3_nt: TGTGCCAGCAGTTCGAGACAGGGGCACGGAAACACCATATATTTT; cdr3_aa: CASSSRQGHGNTIYF
v_call: TRBV7-9; j_call: TRBJ1-6; d_call: NA; clone_size: few; cdr3_nt: TGTGCCAGCAGCGCAGAGAACAGGAGCTCCTATAATTCACCCCTCCACTTT; cdr3_aa: CASSAENRSSYNSPLHF
v_call: TRBV27; j_call: TRBJ2-2; d_call: TRBD1; clone_size: few; cdr3_nt: TGTGCCAGCAGGAAACCTATACCCCGGGACAGGGGCACCGGGGAGCTGTTTTTT; cdr3_aa: CASRKPIPRDRGTGELFF
v_call: TRBV20-1; j_call: TRBJ2-2; d_call: TRBD1; clone_size: NA; cdr3_nt: TGCAGTGCTACCAGGGGGCCCGGCGGGGAGCTGTTTTTT; cdr3_aa: CSATRGPGGELFF
v_call: TRBV11-3; j_call: TRBJ2-1; d_call: NA; clone_size: NA; cdr3_nt: TGTGCCAGCAGCTCATTCGTAAGCTCCTACAATGAGCAGTTCTTC; cdr3_aa: CASSSFVSSYNEQFF
v_call: TRBV28; j_call: TRBJ1-5; d_call: NA; clone_size: few; cdr3_nt: TGTGCCAGCAGTCCTAACGCGGGGTGGCATCAGCCCCAGCATTTT; cdr3_aa: CASSPNAGWHQPQHF
v_call: TRBV20-1; j_call: TRBJ2-1; d_call: NA; clone_size: NA; cdr3_nt: TGCAGTGCTGACACTAGCTTAAGCTCCTACAATGAGCAGTTCTTC; cdr3_aa: CSADTSLSSYNEQFF
v_call: TRBV6-5; j_call: TRBJ1-1; d_call: NA; clone_size: few; cdr3_nt: TGTGCCAGCAGTTACGAGGGATTGACTGAAGCTTTCTTT; cdr3_aa: CASSYEGLTEAFF
v_call: TRBV25-1; j_call: TRBJ1-2; d_call: NA; clone_size: NA; cdr3_nt: TGTGCCAGCAGTTCATACTCCGGGACTCCTGGGGGCTACACCTTC; cdr3_aa: CASSSYSGTPGGYTF
v_call: TRBV20-1; j_call: TRBJ2-2; d_call: TRBD2; clone_size: NA; cdr3_nt: TGCAGTGCTAATAGACTAGCGGCCGGGGAGCTGTTTTTT; cdr3_aa: CSANRLAAGELFF
v_call: TRBV24-1; j_call: TRBJ1-5; d_call: TRBD1; clone_size: few; cdr3_nt: TGTGCCACCAGTGAGGGCAGGGGGGTCGATCAGCCCCAGCATTTT; cdr3_aa: CATSEGRGVDQPQHF
v_call: TRBV6-2/TRBV6-3; j_call: TRBJ1-2; d_call: NA; clone_size: NA; cdr3_nt: TGTGCCAGCAGTCAACTCGCCGGTAGCAACTATGGCTACACCTTC; cdr3_aa: CASSQLAGSNYGYTF
v_call: TRBV28; j_call: TRBJ2-7; d_call: TRBD2; clone_size: NA; cdr3_nt: TGTGCCAGCAGGAGCGGGAGTTACGAGCAGTACTTC; cdr3_aa: CASRSGSYEQYF
v_call: TRBV2; j_call: TRBJ1-1; d_call: NA; clone_size: NA; cdr3_nt: TGTGCCAGCAGGGCGGCCGAGAACACTGAAGCTTTCTTT; cdr3_aa: CASRAAENTEAFF
v_call: TRBV7-8; j_call: TRBJ2-5; d_call: NA; clone_size: NA; cdr3_nt: TGTGCCAGCAGCTCTAGACTAGGGGTAGAGACCCAGTACTTC; cdr3_aa: CASSSRLGVETQYF
v_call: TRBV25-1; j_call: TRBJ1-2; d_call: NA; clone_size: NA; cdr3_nt: TGTGCCAGCAGTTTCAGGCGTGGCTACACCTTC; cdr3_aa: CASSFRRGYTF
v_call: TRBV2; j_call: TRBJ2-7; d_call: NA; clone_size: NA; cdr3_nt: TGTGCCAGCAGGGGGGTGGCAGGCTTCGAGCAGTACTTC; cdr3_aa: CASRGVAGFEQYF
v_call: TRBV11-2; j_call: TRBJ1-2; d_call: NA; clone_size: NA; cdr3_nt: TGTGCCAGCAGACTACAGGGAGCGGAGGGCTACACCTTC; cdr3_aa: CASRLQGAEGYTF